Listed below are T cell receptor beta chains from one sample, sequenced in a study of T-cell reconstitution after alpha-beta-depleted transplantation in children. TCRdb used MiXCR to reprocess the PCR reads, holding one entry per CDR3 protein. Of roughly 350,000 distinct CDR3 sequences in the sample, about a tenth were seen once. This specimen was PBMCs from the stem cell graft donor, taken from the stem cell graft. These TCRs come from a human donor who donated a stem cell graft to a child with acute lymphoblastic leukemia. The CDR3 runs from the conserved cysteine through the conserved F or W. D genes are given only for firm matches. Size is omitted from some rows. Given values are once, few, many or a class for expanded clones.

J gene,V gene,D gene,clone size,CDR3 DNA,CDR3 protein
TRBJ2-2,TRBV4-3,TRBD2,-,TGCGCCAGCAGCCAAGGTCCCCCTAGCGGGGCGAACACCGGGGAGCTGTTTTTT,CASSQGPPSGANTGELFF
TRBJ2-1,TRBV11-2,-,-,TGTGCCAGCAGCTTAGATTGGGTGGGCTCCTACAATGAGCAGTTCTTC,CASSLDWVGSYNEQFF
TRBJ1-5,TRBV25-1,-,-,TGTGCCAGCAGCCAGACATCCTCGGGGCAGCCCCAGCATTTT,CASSQTSSGQPQHF
TRBJ2-1,TRBV9,-,few,TGTGCCAGCAGCGTAGCTGGTGGGGCCCTCAATGAGCAGTTCTTC,CASSVAGGALNEQFF
TRBJ2-7,TRBV2,TRBD1,many,TGTGCCAGCCACCGGGACAGGTGGAACGAGCAGTACTTC,CASHRDRWNEQYF
TRBJ2-1,TRBV3-1,TRBD2,many,TGTGCCAGCAGCCAGGGACTAGCGGACTCCTACAATGAGCAGTTCTTC,CASSQGLADSYNEQFF
TRBJ2-5,TRBV7-9,TRBD2,many,TGTGCCAGCAGCGGACTAGCGGGCCTACAAGAGACCCAGTACTTC,CASSGLAGLQETQYF
TRBJ2-7,TRBV4-1,-,many,TGCGCCAGCAGCCAGGCAGGGCGCTACGAGCAGTACTTC,CASSQAGRYEQYF
TRBJ2-4,TRBV7-2,-,few,TGTGCCAGCAGCTTAAGGGATAATAGGGACATTCAGTACTTC,CASSLRDNRDIQYF
TRBJ1-2,TRBV20-1,-,many,TGCAGTGCTAGTACCCTTAACTATGGCTACACCTTC,CSASTLNYGYTF
TRBJ2-2,TRBV7-9,-,many,TGTGCCAGCAGCTCCGCAACAGGGCCAGTCGGGGAGCTGTTTTTT,CASSSATGPVGELFF
TRBJ2-1,TRBV7-9,-,-,TGTGCCAGCAGCTCAGACGGGACTCCGAATGAGCAGTTCTTC,CASSSDGTPNEQFF
TRBJ2-1,TRBV20-1,TRBD2,-,TGCAGTGCTAGAGTCCGAGGGACTAGCGGGAGATGGAATGAGCAGTTCTTC,CSARVRGTSGRWNEQFF
TRBJ2-7,TRBV7-9,-,-,TGTGCCATACAAAATCCAGTGACCGAGCAGTACTTC,CAIQNPVTEQYF
TRBJ1-5,TRBV7-8,TRBD1,few,TGTGCCAGCAGCTTAATGGGTCCCCGGACAGGGTACAATCAGCCCCAGCATTTT,CASSLMGPRTGYNQPQHF
TRBJ2-1,TRBV7-2,TRBD2,many,TGTGCCAGCAGCCCCATAGCGGGAGGCCACAATGAGCAGTTCTTC,CASSPIAGGHNEQFF
TRBJ1-5,TRBV12-3/TRBV12-4,-,-,TGTGCCAGCAGACCCGCACAGTTCCCGAGCAATCAGCCCCAGCATTTT,CASRPAQFPSNQPQHF
TRBJ2-5,TRBV24-1,TRBD2,few,TGTGCCACCAGTGATCCTGCAGCGGGAGAGATGCAAGAGACCCAGTACTTC,CATSDPAAGEMQETQYF
TRBJ2-2,TRBV15,-,few,TGTGCCACCAGCAGAGAAATGTCGGCAGGGGCTCTCTTCGGGGAGCTGTTTTTT,CATSREMSAGALFGELFF
TRBJ1-4,TRBV28,TRBD1,few,TGTGCCAGCACCCGACAGGGGGGCGGGTTCGGCGTAAAACTGTTTTTT,CASTRQGGGFGVKLFF
TRBJ2-2,TRBV5-6,-,few,TGTGCCAGCAGCCCGGGGGGCTCCGGGGAGCTGTTTTTT,CASSPGGSGELFF
TRBJ2-5,TRBV5-1,-,-,TGCGCCAGCAGCTTGGCCGACCTCCCGGCAGGTCAAGAGACCCAGTACTTC,CASSLADLPAGQETQYF
TRBJ2-3,TRBV28,TRBD1,many,TGTGCCAGTCTAGGGGGCGCAGATACGCAGTATTTT,CASLGGADTQYF
TRBJ1-4,TRBV7-9,TRBD1,many,TGTGCCAGCAGCCCAGGACAGGGGCTAAATGAAAAACTGTTTTTT,CASSPGQGLNEKLFF
TRBJ2-1,TRBV20-1,-,few,TGCAGTGCCTCCGACTACAATGAGCAGTTCTTC,CSASDYNEQFF
TRBJ2-5,TRBV5-6,TRBD1,few,TGTGCCAGCAGGAAGGACAGGGAGTACCAAGAGACCCAGTACTTC,CASRKDREYQETQYF
TRBJ2-1,TRBV29-1,-,-,TGCAGCGCTAGGCTCGCTGAGCAGTTCTTC,CSARLAEQFF
TRBJ2-1,TRBV20-1,TRBD1,-,TGCAGTGCTAGAGGACAGGGGTACAATGAGCAGTTCTTC,CSARGQGYNEQFF
TRBJ2-5,TRBV29-1,TRBD2,-,TGCAGCGTCCCCCAGCTAGCGGGAGGGATGGCGGAGACCCAGTACTTC,CSVPQLAGGMAETQYF
TRBJ2-5,TRBV28,TRBD2,many,TGTGCCAGCAGTGATCTAGCGGGCATGGAAGAGACCCAGTACTTC,CASSDLAGMEETQYF
TRBJ2-1,TRBV11-1,-,many,TGTGCCAGCAGCTTAGTCGCGGGGTTTAATAAGGTGGGGAGCGGAGGCTTAAATGAGCAGTTCTTC,CASSLVAGFNKVGSGGLNEQFF
TRBJ2-1,TRBV11-2,TRBD2,few,TGTGCCAGCAGCCCGGGACTAGCGGGAGCTATGAGGTCTGAGCAGTTCTTC,CASSPGLAGAMRSEQFF
TRBJ2-7,TRBV27,-,-,TGTGCCAGCAGTCCCGGGATGGAAGCCTACGAGCAGTACTTC,CASSPGMEAYEQYF